The rows below give T cell receptor beta chains drawn from one sample of a study of cytomegalovirus exposure and HLA in healthy donors. The assay was immunoSEQ multiplex PCR, and TCRdb's table has in-frame clones only and misses some. This table has about 170,000 clones, over 80% appearing once. Sequenced material: PBMCs. The receptors stem from a woman between 50 and 59 years old in good health and CMV-seropositive. Both conserved end residues are part of each CDR3. A D gene is named only where the DNA matches it firmly. Only some rows state a clone size, as once, few, many or a class for expanded clones.

DNA,CDR3,D,size,J,V
TGTGCCAGCAGTGACGGAGCGGAGGCCTACGAGCAGTACTTC,CASSDGAEAYEQYF,.,.,TRBJ2-7,TRBV2
TGTGCCAGCAGCCCCGGATGGGGGGTCACTGAAGCTTTCTTT,CASSPGWGVTEAFF,.,.,TRBJ1-1,TRBV7-9
TGTGCCAGCAGCCCCGCCTACGAGCAGTACTTC,CASSPAYEQYF,.,once,TRBJ2-7,TRBV7-2
TGTGCCAGTGGCGACAGGTATCAGCCCCAGCATTTT,CASGDRYQPQHF,.,.,TRBJ1-5,TRBV19
TGCGCCAGCAGCCGCGAGACCGGGAGCGTGTTCGAGCAGTACTTC,CASSRETGSVFEQYF,.,few,TRBJ2-7,TRBV4-3
TGTGCCAGCAGCTTGGATCCGGGGGGACAAGAGACCCAGTACTTC,CASSLDPGGQETQYF,TRBD2,.,TRBJ2-5,TRBV5-4
TGCGCCAGCAGCTTCTCCTTGAGAAATACGCAGTATTTT,CASSFSLRNTQYF,.,.,TRBJ2-3,TRBV5-1
TGTGCCAGCAGTCCCCCCTCTGCGGGAGGGACGCAGTATTTT,CASSPPSAGGTQYF,TRBD2,few,TRBJ2-3,TRBV28
TGTGCCAGCAGCAGCAAGCCGGGACAGGAACTTATGAACACTGAAGCTTTCTTT,CASSSKPGQELMNTEAFF,.,once,TRBJ1-1,TRBV21-1
TGTGCCACCAGCAGAGATAAGGGGTCGGGCACCGGGGAGCTGTTTTTT,CATSRDKGSGTGELFF,.,.,TRBJ2-2,TRBV15
TGCGCCAGCAGCCAGAGGTCCGACTACGAGCAGTACTTC,CASSQRSDYEQYF,.,few,TRBJ2-7,TRBV5-1
TGTGCCAGCACCCAAAAGGACAGGGGTCCCCGCGGACTAGCGTTATTGGCCGGGGAGCTGTTTTTT,CASTQKDRGPRGLALLAGELFF,.,.,TRBJ2-2,TRBV18
TGTGCCAGCAGCCGAGGAGTACAGGTCAGTTCCTACGAGCAGTACTTC,CASSRGVQVSSYEQYF,.,once,TRBJ2-7,TRBV28
TGTGCCACCCAGGGATTTAACTATGGCTACACCTTC,CATQGFNYGYTF,.,.,TRBJ1-2,TRBV10-3
TGCGCCAGCAGCCAGCCAACGGGACAGGGGCAATACGAGCAGTACTTC,CASSQPTGQGQYEQYF,TRBD1,few,TRBJ2-7,TRBV5-1
TGTGCCATCAGTGAGCCGAGATCTAGGGGCTACACCTTC,CAISEPRSRGYTF,.,once,TRBJ1-2,TRBV10-3
TGTGCCAGCAGTTACCCGACGGCTAGTAACTATGGCTACACCTTC,CASSYPTASNYGYTF,.,.,TRBJ1-2,TRBV6-6
TGTGCCAGCAGCCCGACTAGGGGAGCCGGGGAGCTGTTTTTT,CASSPTRGAGELFF,.,.,TRBJ2-2,TRBV7-3
TGTGCCAGCAGCCTAGGGGGCCCTGGGGCCAACGTCCTGACTTTC,CASSLGGPGANVLTF,TRBD1,.,TRBJ2-6,TRBV7-9
TGTGCCAGCAGCCCCGCGGGGGGGCCGGAGACCCAGTACTTC,CASSPAGGPETQYF,TRBD2,.,TRBJ2-5,TRBV7-3
TGTGCCAGCAGCATTCCCGGACTAGCGGTCCCCTACGAGCAGTACTTC,CASSIPGLAVPYEQYF,.,few,TRBJ2-7,TRBV21-1
TGTGCCAGCAGCTTTTTTGCCAGGGGGCAAGGTGGCTACACCTTC,CASSFFARGQGGYTF,TRBD1,.,TRBJ1-2,TRBV11-2
TGTGCCAGCAGCACTCCGGGACAGGGACACTCCGGGGCCAACGTCCTGACTTTC,CASSTPGQGHSGANVLTF,.,.,TRBJ2-6,TRBV21-1
TGTGCCAGCAGCCCCTGGACAGGGGACAATCAGCCCCAGCATTTT,CASSPWTGDNQPQHF,TRBD1,few,TRBJ1-5,TRBV5-5
TGTGCCAGCAGCTTAGTCCGGAACAGGAACACCGGGGAGCTGTTTTTT,CASSLVRNRNTGELFF,.,.,TRBJ2-2,TRBV7-2
TGTGCCAGCAGCGGAGCCCCCTTTGGGGACAGGGGAGAAGCTTTCTTT,CASSGAPFGDRGEAFF,TRBD1,.,TRBJ1-1,TRBV9
TGTGCCAGCAGTCCCCGTCCCGGGGGACCCTACGAGCAGTACTTC,CASSPRPGGPYEQYF,.,.,TRBJ2-7,TRBV27
TGTGCCAGCAGCCAAGAAACTCCCACAGGATTATCTAACTATGGCTACACCTTC,CASSQETPTGLSNYGYTF,.,few,TRBJ1-2,TRBV14
TGCGCCAGCAGCCATAGCGGCGCGAACACCGGGGAGCTGTTTTTT,CASSHSGANTGELFF,.,.,TRBJ2-2,TRBV4-3
TGTGCCAGCAGCCCAACACTCGGACAGGGGGCAATATCCTGGGAATCCGCCTACGAGCAGTACTTC,CASSPTLGQGAISWESAYEQYF,TRBD1,.,TRBJ2-7,TRBV13
TGTGCCAGCAGCGAAGACAGTTGGGCTCTCTATGGCTACACCTTC,CASSEDSWALYGYTF,.,once,TRBJ1-2,TRBV5-4
TGTGCCAGCAGGGCTTTCGGCAGGACCCAGCATTTT,CASRAFGRTQHF,.,few,TRBJ1-5,TRBV2
TGCGCCAGCAGCCTGGACATGGACACTGAAGCTTTCTTT,CASSLDMDTEAFF,.,.,TRBJ1-1,TRBV5-1
TGTGCCAGCTCACCACCCGGACTAGCGGGAGCAGGGGAGCTGTTTTTT,CASSPPGLAGAGELFF,TRBD2,.,TRBJ2-2,TRBV18
TGTGCCAGCAGCCTTGGACTCGAAGGCGCAGATACGCAGTATTTT,CASSLGLEGADTQYF,.,.,TRBJ2-3,TRBV4-2
TGTGCCAGCAGCCCTAGCGGGAGGGCCGGGGAAAACATTCAGTACTTC,CASSPSGRAGENIQYF,TRBD2,few,TRBJ2-4,TRBV5-4
TGTGCCATCAGTGACTTCCGGGACTGGAACACTGAAGCTTTCTTT,CAISDFRDWNTEAFF,.,.,TRBJ1-1,TRBV10-3
TGCGCCAGCAGCCAGTCTACCGGGACTCCCCGTTATTTT,CASSQSTGTPRYF,.,.,TRBJ2-3,TRBV4-1
TGTGCCACCAGCAGAGATGCTTGGGCGGGGCGCTACAATGAGCAGTTCTTC,CATSRDAWAGRYNEQFF,.,.,TRBJ2-1,TRBV15
TGTGCCAGCAGGAGGAGTGGTGAGCAGTTCTTC,CASRRSGEQFF,.,few,TRBJ2-1,TRBV28
TGTGCCAGCTCACCACCGAACGTGGGAGAGTACAATGAGCAGTTCTTC,CASSPPNVGEYNEQFF,.,.,TRBJ2-1,TRBV18
TGTGCCACAGTTGCAAGACAGCATAGCAATCAGCCCCAGCATTTT,CATVARQHSNQPQHF,.,once,TRBJ1-5,TRBV19
TGTGCCAGCAGCTCGGGACAACTCCTCGGAGCTGAAGCTTTCTTT,CASSSGQLLGAEAFF,.,.,TRBJ1-1,TRBV5-4
TGTGCCAGCAGCTTCCGTGGCCCCCTGGCTAATTCACCCCTCCACTTT,CASSFRGPLANSPLHF,.,.,TRBJ1-6,TRBV5-8
TGTGCCAGCAGTTCAGGTCAGCCCCAGCATTTT,CASSSGQPQHF,.,.,TRBJ1-5,TRBV2
TGTGCCAGCAGCCCCACGGGTTCCGGGGGGCAGTACTTC,CASSPTGSGGQYF,.,once,TRBJ2-7,TRBV9
TGTGCCAGCAGCTTTCGGACAGACACTGAAGCTTTCTTT,CASSFRTDTEAFF,.,.,TRBJ1-1,TRBV11-2
TGTGCCAGCAGGAGAATTGGGACAGTCTCCTACGAGCAGTACTTC,CASRRIGTVSYEQYF,TRBD1,.,TRBJ2-7,TRBV6-5
TGTGCCAGTAGTACCGGGACAGGCCTGCCCTACGAGCAGTACTTC,CASSTGTGLPYEQYF,TRBD1,.,TRBJ2-7,TRBV19
TGTGCCAGCAGCTTGGTCGGGACAGGGAGTACGCAGTATTTT,CASSLVGTGSTQYF,TRBD1,.,TRBJ2-3,TRBV5-4
TGTGCCAGCAGCCAAACAGGGTCCGGCGAGCAGTACTTC,CASSQTGSGEQYF,.,.,TRBJ2-7,TRBV7-8
TGTGCCAGCTCTCCGATAGCGGGAGGGCCTTTCGTGCAGTTCTTC,CASSPIAGGPFVQFF,TRBD2,.,TRBJ2-1,TRBV6-6
TGCACCAGCAGCCATAAACTAGGGCCCGAATACGAGCAGTACTTC,CTSSHKLGPEYEQYF,.,.,TRBJ2-7,TRBV1
TGCGCCAGCAGCTGGACCCGGGGGGCCTCCTACGAGCAGTACTTC,CASSWTRGASYEQYF,.,.,TRBJ2-7,TRBV5-1
TGCAGGGGGGCTTTGGGAGATACGCAGTATTTT,CRGALGDTQYF,.,.,TRBJ2-3,TRBV20-1